This is a list of T cell receptor beta chains from one sample in a study of T cell responses to AZD1222 COVID-19 vaccine. The protocol was immunoSEQ multiplex PCR, while the TCRdb copy is restricted to in-frame clones and leaves out a portion. The sample has 130,000 or so clones, around 90% seen once; the top ten hold 28%. The sample consisted of peripheral blood, taken on day 0 of AZD1222 vaccination. Source of these receptors: an adult in good health. Each CDR3 is given with its conserved first and last residue. The order of the fields is CDR3 DNA, CDR3 protein, clone size, V gene, D gene, J gene. D genes are given only for firm matches. Expanded clones get a size class; other rows say once, few or many, or leave the size out.

TGCGCCAGCAGTGAGTCGCCGTACCAAGAGACCCAGTACTTC | CASSESPYQETQYF | NA | TRBV10-1 | NA | TRBJ2-5
TGTGCCAGCAGCTTGGGGACAGAGAGCTCCTACGAGCAGTACTTC | CASSLGTESSYEQYF | NA | TRBV5-6 | NA | TRBJ2-7
TGTGCCAGCAGCTTCCAGGGTAGCTCCTACGAGCAGTACTTC | CASSFQGSSYEQYF | NA | TRBV11-2 | NA | TRBJ2-7
TGTGCCAGCACCGGGACGGGGAATAATTCACCCCTCCACTTT | CASTGTGNNSPLHF | NA | TRBV6-6 | NA | TRBJ1-6
TGCGCCAGCACGTCTGGAGGCGCCGGGAACTATGGCTACACCTTC | CASTSGGAGNYGYTF | NA | TRBV5-1 | NA | TRBJ1-2
TGCGCCAGCAGCCAAGATTTGTGGGACATTCGAGTCGGCTACACCTTC | CASSQDLWDIRVGYTF | few | TRBV4-3 | NA | TRBJ1-2
TGTGCCTGGAGGGAGCAGCCTAATCAGCCCCAGCATTTT | CAWREQPNQPQHF | once | TRBV30 | NA | TRBJ1-5
TGTGCCAGCAGCCCGGGACTAGCGGGAGGTCTGACAGATACGCAGTATTTT | CASSPGLAGGLTDTQYF | NA | TRBV5-4 | TRBD2 | TRBJ2-3
TGTGCCAGCAGTGAACTAGCCGGGACTAGGACTCTCCAAGAGACCCAGTACTTC | CASSELAGTRTLQETQYF | NA | TRBV2 | TRBD2 | TRBJ2-5
TGTGCCAGTACCCCGGGGTTCGAGAACACTGAAGCTTTCTTT | CASTPGFENTEAFF | NA | TRBV19 | NA | TRBJ1-1
TGTGCCAGCAGCTTGGAGACAGGGATGACCTATGGCTACACCTTC | CASSLETGMTYGYTF | NA | TRBV5-6 | TRBD1 | TRBJ1-2
TGTGCCAGCAGAGGACAGAGGAACACTGAAGCTTTCTTT | CASRGQRNTEAFF | NA | TRBV12-3/TRBV12-4 | NA | TRBJ1-1
TGTGCCAGCACCCCGGCGGGGGGGCTGGGGGAGACCCAGTACTTC | CASTPAGGLGETQYF | NA | TRBV9 | TRBD2 | TRBJ2-5
TGTGCCAGCAGCCTGGGGCAGGGGGCTCACACCGGGGAGCTGTTTTTT | CASSLGQGAHTGELFF | NA | TRBV3-1/TRBV3-2 | TRBD1 | TRBJ2-2
TGCGCCAGCAAGGCCCAAAATACGCAGTATTTT | CASKAQNTQYF | NA | TRBV5-1 | NA | TRBJ2-3
TGTGCCAGCAGCCAAGGGACTCCATCAGCCTACGAGCAGTACTTC | CASSQGTPSAYEQYF | NA | TRBV3-1/TRBV3-2 | NA | TRBJ2-7
TGTGCCAGCACGAGGGCCCGGGACAAGAGGACAGATACGCAGTATTTT | CASTRARDKRTDTQYF | once | TRBV27 | NA | TRBJ2-3
TGTGCCAGCAGCTTGGGAGGGACTTTGGGGCAGCCCCAGCATTTT | CASSLGGTLGQPQHF | NA | TRBV5-6 | NA | TRBJ1-5
TGTGCCAGCAGCGGGAGCGGGGGACCCCAAGAGACCCAGTACTTC | CASSGSGGPQETQYF | NA | TRBV6-5 | TRBD2 | TRBJ2-5
TGTGCCAGCAGCTTAGGCGGCAATCCCAAAAACATTCAGTACTTC | CASSLGGNPKNIQYF | NA | TRBV7-9 | NA | TRBJ2-4
TGCAGCGTCGCAACAGGGGGCGCCGATGAAGCTTTCTTT | CSVATGGADEAFF | NA | TRBV29-1 | TRBD1 | TRBJ1-1
TGTGCGACAGGGTTCAATCAGCCCCAGCATTTT | CATGFNQPQHF | NA | TRBV27 | TRBD1 | TRBJ1-5
TGTGCCAGCAGCTTTAGCGGGGGGTCGTTCAATGAGCAGTTCTTC | CASSFSGGSFNEQFF | NA | TRBV11-3 | TRBD2 | TRBJ2-1
TGCAGTGCTAGTCGAGGACAGGTAGAGGACTATGGCTACACCTTC | CSASRGQVEDYGYTF | NA | TRBV20-1 | TRBD1 | TRBJ1-2
TGTGCCAGCAGTTCAGGACAGTTAGCCAAAAACATTCAGTACTTC | CASSSGQLAKNIQYF | NA | TRBV27 | NA | TRBJ2-4
TGCGCCAGCAGCTTGGCCGGGGCCCGCCGGGATACGCAGTATTTT | CASSLAGARRDTQYF | once | TRBV5-1 | NA | TRBJ2-3
TGTGCCAGCTCCCCACTCGGGACAGGGGATGGCTACACCTTC | CASSPLGTGDGYTF | NA | TRBV18 | TRBD1 | TRBJ1-2
TGTGCCAGCAGCCCCCTGGCCGGCAGGGAGAACACTGAAGCTTTCTTT | CASSPLAGRENTEAFF | NA | TRBV7-8 | NA | TRBJ1-1
TGTGCCAGTAGTAGGAGACAGGGCTCGGTAAGGGTCACTGAAGCTTTCTTT | CASSRRQGSVRVTEAFF | NA | TRBV19 | TRBD1 | TRBJ1-1
TGTGCCAGCAGCCCCCCGGGACAGGGAGTTCGGGATGAAAAACTGTTTTTT | CASSPPGQGVRDEKLFF | once | TRBV7-9 | TRBD1 | TRBJ1-4
TGTGCCAGCAGTGAAGGCCCTGGCTATGGCTACACCTTC | CASSEGPGYGYTF | NA | TRBV2 | NA | TRBJ1-2
TGCGCCAGCAGCCAAGACTGGACAGATACGCAGTATTTT | CASSQDWTDTQYF | NA | TRBV5-1 | NA | TRBJ2-3
TGTGCCAGTAGTCCACCCCCCCCAGGGAACGGCTACACCTTC | CASSPPPPGNGYTF | NA | TRBV19 | NA | TRBJ1-2
TGTGCCAGCTCATCCGGGACAGTGAACACTGAAGCTTTCTTT | CASSSGTVNTEAFF | once | TRBV18 | TRBD1 | TRBJ1-1
TGTGCCAGCAGCCCAGCGCGGAGAGAGACCCAGTACTTC | CASSPARRETQYF | NA | TRBV3-1/TRBV3-2 | NA | TRBJ2-5
TGTGCCAGCAGTGAACAGAGCTACTATGGCTACACCTTC | CASSEQSYYGYTF | NA | TRBV6-1 | NA | TRBJ1-2
TGCAGCGTTCAAGGAACTAGCGGGGGTACCTACGAGCAGTACTTC | CSVQGTSGGTYEQYF | NA | TRBV29-1 | TRBD2 | TRBJ2-7
TGTGCCAGTACCCCCGGGAGTGGAGGGCCCCTCCACTTT | CASTPGSGGPLHF | once | TRBV19 | NA | TRBJ1-6
TGTGCCAGCAGCCGGGGACTAACCTACAATGAGCAGTTCTTC | CASSRGLTYNEQFF | once | TRBV28 | TRBD2 | TRBJ2-1